This TCR beta chain was captured by sequencing in a study of vaccination and CD4 T cells after COVID-19. Sequencing of cultured CD4+ T cell DNA used the Oncomine TCR Beta short-read assay. Genomic DNA from cultured CD4+ T cells was extracted. From the PCR reads, TCRdb called clonotypes with MiXCR, one entry per CDR3 protein. Found here are about 10,000 distinct CDR3 sequences, around 32% of them singletons; the top ten hold about 15%. The CDR3 runs 14 residues. Germline V gene sequence: CDR1 LNHDA, CDR2 SQIVND (reference sequence). V was clipped by 1 base and J by 4 bases; unmatched bases: 0. About this clonotype itself: Antigen: not known.

Treatment reported: approximately 10-day PBMC culture with coronavirus spike peptide pools or control peptides (ViraFEST assay). The unexposed donor provided CD4+ T cells, which were taken before the COVID-19 pandemic (2011-2018). Researchers reported culturing under 2.5 million PBMCs per well with approximately 10 IU/ml IL-2 and roughly 9.8 ug/ml peptide pools. Input material: CD4+ T cells from blood, cultured in vitro. The chain couples TRBV19 to TRBJ2-1; 8 bases are shared with TRBD2. This sequence originates from a human donor in good health. The CDR3 DNA reads as TGTGCCAGTAGTATAGGCGGGGGGTACAATGAGCAGTTCTTC. This codes for CASSIGGGYNEQFF.